The T cell receptor beta chain under discussion was sequenced for a study of blood T cell repertoires in COVID-19. Study summary: The United States, Italy and Spain were the sources of the acute and convalescent COVID-19 samples. T cells, B-cell-depleted T cells, or PBMCs supplied cDNA or gDNA.

Assay used: immunoSEQ multiplex PCR; TCRdb lists only in-frame clones, some missing. Of 40,000 to 45,000 clones in the sample, approximately 90% were seen once. Germline CDR1 reads MNHEY; CDR2 reads SVGAGI. V lost 8 bases and J lost 7, with 14 bases in between. The CDR3 totals 12 residues. The sequence came from a human donor in a cohort sampled during active COVID-19. What was sequenced was peripheral blood. The chain links TRBV6-5 to TRBJ1-2, with D possibly matching TRBD1 (6 bases). CDR3 in amino acids: CASGLRGLGYTF. The CDR3 DNA is TGTGCCAGCGGGCTGCGGGGGCTTGGCTACACCTTC.